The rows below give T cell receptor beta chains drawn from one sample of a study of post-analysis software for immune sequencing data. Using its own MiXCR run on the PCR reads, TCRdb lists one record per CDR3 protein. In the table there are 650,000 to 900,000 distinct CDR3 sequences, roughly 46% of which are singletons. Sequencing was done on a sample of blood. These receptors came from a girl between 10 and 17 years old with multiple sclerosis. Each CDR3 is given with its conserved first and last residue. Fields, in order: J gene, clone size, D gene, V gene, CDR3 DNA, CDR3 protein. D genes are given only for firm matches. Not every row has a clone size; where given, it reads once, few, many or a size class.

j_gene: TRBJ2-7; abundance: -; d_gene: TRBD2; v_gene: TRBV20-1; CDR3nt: TGCAGTGCCCGAGCGGGAGTCATCCCCTACGAGCAGTACTTC; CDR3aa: CSARAGVIPYEQYF
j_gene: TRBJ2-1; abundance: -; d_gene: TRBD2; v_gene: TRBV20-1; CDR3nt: TGCAGTGCTAGGGGTAGGACGGGAGGCCGAGAAGCCTACAATGAGCAGTTCTTC; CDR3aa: CSARGRTGGREAYNEQFF
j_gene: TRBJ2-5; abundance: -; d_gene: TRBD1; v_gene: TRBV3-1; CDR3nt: TGTGCCAGCAGCCGTCTACAGGGGGGGACCCAGTACTTC; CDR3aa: CASSRLQGGTQYF
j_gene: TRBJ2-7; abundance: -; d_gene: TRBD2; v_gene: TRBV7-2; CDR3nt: TGTGCCAGCAGCTCCATCTCAGCGGGATGCTACGAGCAGTACTTC; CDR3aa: CASSSISAGCYEQYF
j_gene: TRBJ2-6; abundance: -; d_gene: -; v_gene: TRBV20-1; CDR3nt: TGCAGTGCAAGTCCCGGGGGCTCTGGGGCCAACGTCCTGACTTTC; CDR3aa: CSASPGGSGANVLTF
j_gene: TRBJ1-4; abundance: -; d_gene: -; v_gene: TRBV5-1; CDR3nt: TGCGCCAGCAGCTTGGATCCATCAGGGCAGGAGGAAGAAAAACTGTTTTTT; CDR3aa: CASSLDPSGQEEEKLFF
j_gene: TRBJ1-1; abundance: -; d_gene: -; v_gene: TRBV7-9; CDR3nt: TGTGCCAGCCGCACCTGGGGGCGCGAAGCTTTCTTT; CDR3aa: CASRTWGREAFF
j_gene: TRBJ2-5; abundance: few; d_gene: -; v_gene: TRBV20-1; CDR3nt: TGCAGTGCTCGCTCCGGTGGGGAGTTGGGGACCCAGTACTTC; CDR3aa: CSARSGGELGTQYF
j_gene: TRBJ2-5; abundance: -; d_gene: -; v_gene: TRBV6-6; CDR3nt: TGTGCCAGCAGTTCCACGGGGATTCCGGAGACCCAGTACTTC; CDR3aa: CASSSTGIPETQYF
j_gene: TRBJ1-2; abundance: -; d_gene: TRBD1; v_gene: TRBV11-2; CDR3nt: TGTGCCAGCAGCTTGTGGCCTACTCGGGACAGGGGGACTATATCCCGCTATGGCTACACCTTC; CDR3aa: CASSLWPTRDRGTISRYGYTF
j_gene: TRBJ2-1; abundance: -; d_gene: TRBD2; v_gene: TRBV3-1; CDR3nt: TGTGCCAGCAGCCATACTATGACTAGCGGGCGGAACAATGAGCAGTTCTTC; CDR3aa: CASSHTMTSGRNNEQFF
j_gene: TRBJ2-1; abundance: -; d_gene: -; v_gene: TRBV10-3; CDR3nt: TGTGCCATCAGCCCTCGAGATGAGCAGTTCTTC; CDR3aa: CAISPRDEQFF
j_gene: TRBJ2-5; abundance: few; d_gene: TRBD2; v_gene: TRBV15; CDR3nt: TGTGCCACCAGCAGAGAATACGGGGGGGGCGGACCAGTCCAAGAGACCCAGTACTTC; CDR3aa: CATSREYGGGGPVQETQYF
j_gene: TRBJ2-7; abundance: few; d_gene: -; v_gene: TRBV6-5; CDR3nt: TGTGCCAGCGGTGAGCAGGGAGTCCCCTACGAGCAGTACTTC; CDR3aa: CASGEQGVPYEQYF
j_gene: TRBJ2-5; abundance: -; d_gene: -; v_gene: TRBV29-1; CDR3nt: TGCAGCGTTGACTCCGGGGGCGGAGAGACCCAGTACTTC; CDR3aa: CSVDSGGGETQYF
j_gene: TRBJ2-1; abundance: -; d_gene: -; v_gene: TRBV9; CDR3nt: TGTGCCAGCAGCGGGACTGGGCAGTTCTTC; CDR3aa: CASSGTGQFF
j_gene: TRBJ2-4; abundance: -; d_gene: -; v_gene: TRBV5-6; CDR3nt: TGTGCCAGCAGCCTCGCGGGAAACATTCAGTACTTC; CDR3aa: CASSLAGNIQYF
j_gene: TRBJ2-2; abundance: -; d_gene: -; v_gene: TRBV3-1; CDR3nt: TGTGCCAGCAGCCAAGATGAGGGTTTCACCGGGGAGCTGTTTTTT; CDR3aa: CASSQDEGFTGELFF
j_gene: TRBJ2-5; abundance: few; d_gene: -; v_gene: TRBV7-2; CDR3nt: TGTGCCAGCACCCGTCCCGCTTTGGAGCAAGAGACCCAGTACTTC; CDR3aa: CASTRPALEQETQYF
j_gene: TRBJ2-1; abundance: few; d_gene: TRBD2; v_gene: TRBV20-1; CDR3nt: TGCAGTGCTAGAAGGCTAGCGGGACGCTCCTACAATGAGCAGTTCTTC; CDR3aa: CSARRLAGRSYNEQFF
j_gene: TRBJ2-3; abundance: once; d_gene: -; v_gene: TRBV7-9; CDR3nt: TGTGCCAGCAGCCGACAGGCAACAGATACGCAGTATTTT; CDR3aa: CASSRQATDTQYF